The 21 T cell receptor beta chains listed next were all sequenced from one sample in a study of shared clonotypes between healthy human individuals. Repertoires were generated with immunoSEQ multiplex PCR, while TCRdb's copy carries only in-frame clones and drops some. The table has approximately 2.5 million clones, approximately 92% seen once. Sequenced sample: naive CD4+ T cells sorted from blood. Subset of the sample: CD45RA+ positively selected. These receptors came from a man between 18 and 29 years old in good health.

The CDR3 is CASIKARETDTQYF. DNA for the CDR3: TGTGCCAGCATAAAGGCTAGGGAAACAGATACGCAGTATTTT. This chain uses TRBV6-1 with TRBJ2-3; unclear D gene. The germline CDR1 and CDR2 sequences are MNHNS and SASEGT. Between the trimmed V and J ends, which lost 7 bases and 3 bases, there was a span of 14 bases. This CDR3 contains 14 residues.

A word on this clone: Other DNA sequences from this sample encode an identical CDR3 as well. The chain couples TRBV5-1 to TRBJ2-7; perhaps TRBD1 as D (6 bases). CDR1 is SGHRS, CDR2 YFSETQ, per germline. The CDR3 is 14 amino acids. V was trimmed by 4 bases and J by 2 bases, leaving 13 bases between them. The CDR3 DNA reads as TGCGCCAGCAGCCTATCCGGGACAACCTACGAGCAGTACTTC. Encoded protein: CASSLSGTTYEQYF.

About this clone: This CDR3 is also generated by other DNA sequences in the sample. The chain uses TRBV7-2 and TRBJ2-7; no firm D call. Trimming removed 5 bases from V and 4 bases from J, with 15 bases in between. The CDR3 is 14 residues long. The germline CDR1 and CDR2 sequences are SGHTA and FQGNSA. The CDR3 DNA follows: TGTGCCAGCAGCCCCAGACTTGCAGGTTACGAGCAGTACTTC. This encodes CASSPRLAGYEQYF.

V and J are TRBV10-3 and TRBJ1-2; D not certain. Germline-derived CDR1 and CDR2 are ENHRY and SYGVKD. This CDR3 has 12 amino acids. The V end lost 2 bases, the J end lost 8 bases, and 9 bases lay between the germline ends. The CDR3 protein is CAISETAVGYTF. CDR3 sequence (DNA): TGTGCCATCAGTGAGACCGCCGTCGGCTACACCTTC.

The rearrangement links TRBV19 to TRBJ2-3; 8 nucleotides agree with TRBD1. The CDR3 covers 17 residues. In germline, CDR1 is LNHDA, CDR2 SQIVND (reference sequence). V was pared by 0 bases and J by 6 bases, with 11 bases of the junction left unmatched. For the CDR3, the DNA is TGTGCCAGTAGTATAGATGGGGCAGGGGGCGCCTCGGATACGCAGTATTTT. Its protein product is CASSIDGAGGASDTQYF.

This chain links TRBV5-1 with TRBJ1-1; D unclear. Germline-derived CDR1 and CDR2 are SGHRS and YFSETQ. V was shortened by 6 bases and J by 1 base, with 16 bases between the two germline ends. The length of the CDR3 is 15 residues. The CDR3 reads CASTPGGFGNTEAFF. CDR3 DNA sequence: TGCGCCAGCACCCCCGGTGGATTTGGGAACACTGAAGCTTTCTTT.

V usage is TRBV5-1 and J usage is TRBJ1-1; possibly TRBD1 for D (6 bases). Trimming removed 2 bases from V and 6 bases from J, with 11 bases in between. The CDR3 has 13 residues. CDR1 and CDR2 from the germline V gene are SGHRS and YFSETQ. The CDR3 here is CASSLRSGAEAFF. The CDR3 DNA reads as TGCGCCAGCAGCTTACGATCAGGGGCTGAAGCTTTCTTT.

This clone was picked up a small number of times. The CDR3: CASTTDGTGNTEAFF. The CDR3 DNA follows: TGTGCCAGTACTACCGATGGGACGGGGAACACTGAAGCTTTCTTT. This chain joins TRBV19 and TRBJ1-1, with D maybe TRBD1 (5 bases). The CDR3 contains 15 residues. Trimming stripped 7 bases from V and 1 base from J, with 16 bases between. The germline V gene has CDR1 LNHDA and CDR2 SQIVND (reference sequence).

The rearrangement joins TRBV10-2 to TRBJ2-5, with 12 bases identical to TRBD2. The length of the CDR3 is 14 residues. Trimming cost V 3 bases and J 5 bases; bases outside gene matches: 1. Germline V lookup: CDR1 WSHSY, CDR2 SAAADI. CDR3 bases: TGCGCCAGCAGTGACGGACTAGCGGGGGAGACCCAGTACTTC. It is translated as CASSDGLAGETQYF.

This rearrangement joins TRBV21-1 to TRBJ2-3; the D call TRBD1 from the table was never checked on the DNA. TRBV21-1 is labeled a pseudogene. The CDR3 has 15 amino acids. CDR3 residues: CASSKCQEGTDTQYF. CDR3 in DNA: TGTGCCAGCAGCAAATGCCAGGAAGGCACAGATACGCAGTATTTT.

This clone was seen a few times. The junction differs from germline at one of its ends, possibly a read error. The chain uses TRBV10-1 and TRBJ1-2; D not certain. CDR1 and CDR2 from the germline V gene are WNHNN and SYGVQD (reference sequence). The CDR3 totals 11 residues. CDR3 sequence reads: CASSESVADFF. The CDR3 nucleotides are TGCGCCAGCAGTGAGTCGGTAGCAGACTTCTTC.

The chain is built from TRBV28 and TRBJ2-4; 7 positions match TRBD1. This CDR3 has 11 residues. V was pared by 8 bases and J by 7 bases, with 2 bases of the junction left unmatched. Germline CDR1 and CDR2: MDHEN and SYDVKM. Here the CDR3 DNA reads TGTGCCAGCTGGGACAGCAACATTCAGTACTTC. This codes for CASWDSNIQYF.

The genes are TRBV5-1 and TRBJ2-5, with D perhaps matching TRBD1 or TRBD2 (5 bases each). Trimming pared 3 bases from V and 3 bases from J, leaving 15 bases between. The CDR3 is 15 amino acids. From germline, CDR1 is SGHRS and CDR2 YFSETQ. CDR3 in DNA: TGCGCCAGCAGCTCGGGACCGTCGGGCAAAGAGACCCAGTACTTC. Translation: CASSSGPSGKETQYF.

The chain links TRBV11-2 to TRBJ2-7; D remains ambiguous. Per the germline V gene, CDR1 is SGHAT and CDR2 is FQNNGV. The CDR3 contains 13 residues. Trimming shortened V by 3 bases and J by 4 bases, and 10 bases separated the two germline ends. The CDR3 sequence is CASSLQVVYEQYF. The CDR3, as DNA: TGTGCCAGCAGCTTGCAAGTTGTGTACGAGCAGTACTTC.

The rearrangement joins TRBV18 to TRBJ1-5, with D possibly TRBD1 on 6 matching bases. Germline V CDR1 and CDR2: KGHSH, LQKENI. Trimming took off 3 bases at V and 1 base at J, with 10 bases between the two ends. This CDR3 comprises 15 residues. In DNA, the CDR3 is TGTGCCAGCTCACCCGACAGGTTCAGCAATCAGCCCCAGCATTTT. The encoded protein is CASSPDRFSNQPQHF. Combining the CDR3 with reference TRBV18 and TRBJ1-5 gives the whole variable domain NAGVMQNPRHLVRRRGQEARLRCSPMKGHSHVYWYRQLPEEGLKFMVYLQKENIIDESGMPKERFSAEFPKEGPSILRIQQVVRGDSAAYFCASSPDRFSNQPQHFGDGTRLSIL.

This rearrangement joins TRBV27 to TRBJ2-5, with 10 positions matching TRBD2. Germline-derived CDR1 and CDR2 are MNHEY and SMNVEV (reference sequence). The V and J ends lost 5 bases and 4 bases, in that order; junction bases with no gene match: 4. The CDR3 has 14 amino acids. The CDR3 DNA is TGTGCCAGCAGTAAGGGACTAGCGATAGAGACCCAGTACTTC. Translating gives CASSKGLAIETQYF.

The chain combines TRBV7-6 with TRBJ1-2; 7 positions agree with TRBD1. This CDR3 is built from 15 residues. V lost 0 bases and J lost 4; bases outside the gene matches: 5. CDR1 is SGHVS and CDR2 is FNYEAQ in the germline V gene. CDR3 nucleotide sequence: TGTGCCAGCAGCTTAGCAGGGGGCGGCCTCTATGGCTACACCTTC. Translation: CASSLAGGGLYGYTF. Filled out from reference TRBV7-6 and TRBJ1-2, the complete variable domain reads GAGVSQSPRYKVTKRGQDVALRCDPISGHVSLYWYRQALGQGPEFLTYFNYEAQQDKSGLPNDRFSAERPEGSISTLTIQRTEQRDSAMYRCASSLAGGGLYGYTFGSGTRLTVV.

The chain combines TRBV5-6 with TRBJ2-5, with TRBD1 matching 7 bases. This CDR3 is 12 amino acids long. V lost 0 bases to trimming and J lost 13 bases; unmatched junction nucleotides: 6. From germline, CDR1 is SGHDT and CDR2 YYEEEE. CDR3 in amino acids: CASSLVSTGWYF. CDR3 DNA sequence: TGTGCCAGCAGCTTGGTTTCGACAGGGTGGTACTTC.

This clone has a handful of counts. This chain uses TRBV5-4 with TRBJ2-7, with 9 bases lining up with TRBD2. Losses at the gene ends were 4 bases for V and 3 bases for J; bases not matched to a gene: 5. Germline V gene data show CDR1 as SGHNT and CDR2 as YYREEE (reference sequence). The CDR3 is 14 amino acids. The CDR3 region is CASSRSGGYYEQYF. The CDR3 DNA reads as TGTGCCAGCAGCCGTAGCGGGGGCTACTACGAGCAGTACTTC.

Remarks on this clone: Other nucleotide sequences from this sample produce the same CDR3. This rearrangement joins TRBV2 to TRBJ2-7; a weak D match, TRBD1 (5 bases). CDR3 length: 12 residues. The germline V and J ends were trimmed by 6 bases and 2 bases, with 8 bases remaining between them. In germline, CDR1 is SNHLY, CDR2 FYNNEI. CDR3 sequence reads: CASREQAYEQYF. Here the CDR3 DNA reads TGTGCCAGCAGGGAACAGGCCTACGAGCAGTACTTC.

In DNA form, the CDR3 reads TGTGCCAGCAGTTACATCCAGGGGAACACCGGGGAGCTGTTTTTT. Amino acid sequence: CASSYIQGNTGELFF. This chain links TRBV6-5 with TRBJ2-2; maybe TRBD1 (5 bases). The germline V gene encodes CDR1 MNHEY and CDR2 SVGAGI. Trimming left V 2 bases short and J 1 base short, with 8 bases between. This CDR3 spans 15 amino acids.